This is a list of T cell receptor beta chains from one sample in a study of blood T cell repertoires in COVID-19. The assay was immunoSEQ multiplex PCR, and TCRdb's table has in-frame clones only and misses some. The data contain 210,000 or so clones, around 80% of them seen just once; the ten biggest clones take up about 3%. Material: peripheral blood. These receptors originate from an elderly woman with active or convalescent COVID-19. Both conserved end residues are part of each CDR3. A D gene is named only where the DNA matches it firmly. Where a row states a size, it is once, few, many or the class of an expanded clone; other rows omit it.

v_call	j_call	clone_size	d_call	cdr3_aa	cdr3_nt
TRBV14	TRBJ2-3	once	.	CASSLDGGRDTQYF	TGTGCCAGCAGCTTAGACGGGGGAAGAGATACGCAGTATTTT
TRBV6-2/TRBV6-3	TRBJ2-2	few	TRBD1	CASSLPGQGLAGELFF	TGTGCCAGCAGTTTACCGGGACAGGGTTTGGCCGGGGAGCTGTTTTTT
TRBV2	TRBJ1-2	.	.	CASSDGLYGYTF	TGTGCCAGCAGTGACGGACTTTATGGCTACACCTTC
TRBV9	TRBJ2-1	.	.	CASSVGGHSYNEQFF	TGTGCCAGCAGCGTAGGGGGGCATTCCTACAATGAGCAGTTCTTC
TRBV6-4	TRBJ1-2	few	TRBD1	CASSPGQGAQGYTF	TGTGCCAGCAGTCCGGGACAGGGGGCTCAAGGCTACACCTTC
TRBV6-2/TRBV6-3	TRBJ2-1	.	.	CASSYSLLLAVSTYNEQFF	TGTGCCAGCAGTTACTCTTTATTGTTGGCGGTTTCTACCTACAATGAGCAGTTCTTC
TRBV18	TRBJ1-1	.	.	CASQNTEAFF	TGTGCCAGCCAGAACACTGAAGCTTTCTTT
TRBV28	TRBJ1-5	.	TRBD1	CASSFPDRGQPQHF	TGTGCCAGCAGTTTCCCGGACAGGGGACAGCCCCAGCATTTT
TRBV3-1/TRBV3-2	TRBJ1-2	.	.	CASSQVDLNGYTF	TGTGCCAGCAGCCAAGTAGATCTGAATGGCTACACCTTC
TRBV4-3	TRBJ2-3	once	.	CASSQEAGATDTQYF	TGCGCCAGCAGCCAAGAGGCGGGGGCCACAGATACGCAGTATTTT
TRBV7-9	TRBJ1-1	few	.	CATQPHQAKPHNTEAFF	TGTGCCACCCAACCGCATCAGGCAAAACCTCACAACACTGAAGCTTTCTTT
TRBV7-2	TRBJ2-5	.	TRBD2	CASSSGLAGVRQETQYF	TGTGCCAGCAGCAGTGGACTAGCGGGAGTCCGCCAAGAGACCCAGTACTTC
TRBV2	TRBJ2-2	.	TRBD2	CASRGGGASTGELFF	TGTGCCAGCAGAGGCGGGGGGGCGAGTACCGGGGAGCTGTTTTTT
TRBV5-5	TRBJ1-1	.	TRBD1	CASSSSTGVLRTEAFF	TGTGCCAGCAGCTCTTCGACAGGGGTTCTTCGGACTGAAGCTTTCTTT
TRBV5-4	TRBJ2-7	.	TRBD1	CASRKPGQGSYEQYF	TGTGCCAGCAGAAAACCGGGACAGGGCTCCTACGAGCAGTACTTC
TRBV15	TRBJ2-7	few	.	CATSRDIRSEQYF	TGTGCCACCAGCAGGGACATTAGAAGCGAGCAGTACTTC
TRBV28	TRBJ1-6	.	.	CASSWGLKDSPLHF	TGTGCCAGCAGTTGGGGGCTGAAGGATTCACCCCTCCACTTT
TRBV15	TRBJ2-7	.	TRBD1	CATSRDWGDRDYEQYF	TGTGCCACCAGCAGAGACTGGGGGGACAGGGACTACGAGCAGTACTTC
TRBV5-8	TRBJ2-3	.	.	CASSHGQSTDTQYF	TGTGCCAGCAGCCACGGACAGAGCACAGATACGCAGTATTTT
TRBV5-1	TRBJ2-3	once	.	CASSLGEVVDTQYF	TGCGCCAGCAGCTTGGGAGAGGTCGTTGATACGCAGTATTTT
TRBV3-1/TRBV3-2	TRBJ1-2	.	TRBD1	CASSQLGQGAGGTF	TGTGCCAGCAGCCAATTAGGACAGGGGGCGGGCGGCACCTTC
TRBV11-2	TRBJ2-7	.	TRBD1	CASSSGQGDEQYF	TGTGCCAGCAGCTCCGGACAGGGTGACGAGCAGTACTTC
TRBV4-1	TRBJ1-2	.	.	CASSQDALTGWSGGYTF	TGCGCCAGCAGCCAAGACGCTCTTACAGGGTGGAGTGGTGGCTACACCTTC
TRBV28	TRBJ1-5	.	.	CASSLHQPQHF	TGTGCCAGCAGTCTCCATCAGCCCCAGCATTTT
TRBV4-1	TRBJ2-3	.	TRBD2	CASSQVVRGGSRTDTQYF	TGCGCCAGCAGCCAAGTGGTTCGCGGGGGGTCGCGCACAGATACGCAGTATTTT
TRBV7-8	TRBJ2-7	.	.	CASSSSSYEQYF	TGTGCCAGCAGCTCCAGCTCCTACGAGCAGTACTTC